A selection of T cell receptor beta chains follows, all from one sample in a study of cytomegalovirus exposure and HLA in healthy donors. Assay: immunoSEQ multiplex PCR; the TCRdb copy retains only in-frame clones and omits some. Among under 150,000 clones listed, about three quarters were seen once. Sequenced sample: PBMCs. These receptors came from a human donor in good health. The CDR3 runs from the conserved cysteine through the conserved F or W. Size is omitted from some rows. Given values are once, few, many or a class for expanded clones.

>TRBJ1-6|.|TRBV7-9
CSSSLEGEGSPLHF
>TRBJ2-5|.|TRBV10-3
CAISGYSDPAQYF
>TRBJ1-5|.|TRBV18
CASSPSTGASNQPQHF
>TRBJ2-7|.|TRBV5-1
CASREGTGSVNEQYF
>TRBJ1-5|.|TRBV27
CASSSGGLYSNQPQHF
>TRBJ2-3|.|TRBV4-2
CASSQDGLAGTDTQYF
>TRBJ2-1|.|TRBV10-3
CAISPGQGAYNEQFF
>TRBJ2-1|.|TRBV7-9
CSSSLVIGVSSYNEQFF
>TRBJ2-3|.|TRBV10-3
CAISGIEGAGDTQYF
>TRBJ2-5|few|TRBV2
CASSPQGTQYF
>TRBJ2-7|.|TRBV2
CASSEAKATGEQYF
>TRBJ1-2|.|TRBV27
CASSSRGNGYTF
>TRBJ1-5|.|TRBV19
CASSPPTGAGQPQHF
>TRBJ1-2|once|TRBV13
CASSPGQGITYGYTF
>TRBJ2-7|few|TRBV21-1
CASSKSRGYEQYF
>TRBJ1-2|few|TRBV2
CASKRAGPNYGYTF
>TRBJ2-7|few|TRBV7-2
CASSPELGEQYF
>TRBJ2-7|few|TRBV28
CASSYTGGAYEQYF
>TRBJ1-4|.|TRBV30
CALTGGRDKLFF
>TRBJ2-7|.|TRBV28
CASSSYAQTGYTEQYF
>TRBJ1-6|.|TRBV15
CATSRVRTGASSYNSPLHF
>TRBJ1-2|.|TRBV29-1
CSVGDTSLGYTF
>TRBJ1-6|.|TRBV23-1
CASSQSRTVPPLHF
>TRBJ1-6|.|TRBV9
CASSVAEGSPLHF
>TRBJ1-1|.|TRBV5-1
CASSLGRGAFF
>TRBJ2-1|.|TRBV18
CASRGIQGFNEQFF
>TRBJ2-7|few|TRBV5-3
CARSRQAYEQYF
>TRBJ2-2|.|TRBV5-1
CASQLEDSGYLGELFF
>TRBJ2-7|.|TRBV7-2
CASSRTGAYEQYF
>TRBJ1-5|.|TRBV6-1
CASSEGGRNNQPQHF
>TRBJ1-4|.|TRBV7-9
CSSSYRQGGEEKLFF